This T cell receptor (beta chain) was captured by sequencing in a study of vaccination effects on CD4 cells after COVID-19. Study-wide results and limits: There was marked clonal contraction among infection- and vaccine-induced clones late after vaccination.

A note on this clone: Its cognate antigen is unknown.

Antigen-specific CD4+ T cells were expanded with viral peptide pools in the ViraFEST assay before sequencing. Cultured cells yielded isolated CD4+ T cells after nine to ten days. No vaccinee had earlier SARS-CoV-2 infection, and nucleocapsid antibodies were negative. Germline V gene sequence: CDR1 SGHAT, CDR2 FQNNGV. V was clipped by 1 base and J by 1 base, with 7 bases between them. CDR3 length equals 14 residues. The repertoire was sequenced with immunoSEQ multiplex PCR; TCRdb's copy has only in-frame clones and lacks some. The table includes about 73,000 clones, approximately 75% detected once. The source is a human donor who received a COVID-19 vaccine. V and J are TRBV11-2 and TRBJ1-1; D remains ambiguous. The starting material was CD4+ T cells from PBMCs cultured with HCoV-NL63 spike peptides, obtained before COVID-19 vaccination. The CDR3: CASSLGPRNTEAFF. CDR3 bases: TGTGCCAGCAGCTTAGGTCCCCGGAACACTGAAGCTTTCTTT.